The T cell receptor beta chain described here comes from a study of identical twins. General study results and limits: Reduced insertions were recorded for abundant cord blood beta clonotypes, with no such pattern in memory repertoires.

The CDR3 is 13 amino acids. V was shortened by 7 bases and J by 6 bases, with 13 bases between the two germline ends. With regard to this clonotype: Its specificity is unknown.

One entry per CDR3 protein results from TCRdb running MiXCR on the 5' RACE reads. This sample yields some 440,000 distinct CDR3 sequences, of which less than 25% are seen a single time; 2.5% to 3.5% belongs to the top ten. These data also featured in a second study, about T cells expressing NK-cell markers. That work contributes: Seven HCMV-seropositive donors and one seronegative donor made up the eight sequenced donors. Dominance of the CD3+CD56-NKG2C+ fraction by these clonotypes also held in a few donors.

The source is a woman younger than 30 in good health. The sample consisted of CD4+ T cells sorted from blood. The chain is built from TRBV12-3 or TRBV12-4 and TRBJ2-1, with D unresolved. The CDR3 protein is CASTPFKFNEQFF. CDR3 coding DNA: TGTGCCAGCACCCCTTTTAAATTCAATGAGCAGTTCTTC.